The 25 T cell receptor beta chains below come from one sample, sequenced in a study of shared clonotypes between healthy human individuals (dated by TCRdb to between 2020 and 2021). Library construction relied on the immunoSEQ multiplex PCR assay. TCRdb limited this immuneACCESS table to in-frame rearrangements with V and J called. A share of clones is missing; checked studies link under half to unresolved V genes, and the rest is unexplained. The table for this sample lists approximately 500,000 clones; about 96% of them were counted only once. The ten most abundant clones make up about 0.057% of the sample. Sequenced: naive CD4+ T cells sorted from blood. What the cell subset or site label conveys for this sample: CD45RA+ positively selected. The receptors originated from a woman aged 25-40 years in good health.

The rearrangement links TRBV5-1 to TRBJ2-5; 13 bases fit TRBD2. From germline, CDR1 is SGHRS and CDR2 YFSETQ. With 2 bases clipped from V and 4 bases from J, the junction kept 5 bases outside the gene matches. The CDR3 runs to 16 residues. The CDR3: CASSLVLAGGPETQYF. CDR3 nucleotides: TGCGCCAGCAGCTTAGTACTAGCGGGAGGGCCAGAGACCCAGTACTTC.

The chain carries TRBV10-1 and TRBJ2-3; D not resolved. The germline CDR1 and CDR2 sequences are WNHNN and SYGVQD (reference sequence). V gave up 3 bases and J gave up 8 bases, with 12 bases separating them. This CDR3 comprises 13 residues. This chain's CDR3 is CASSDRVGVTQYF. The CDR3, as DNA: TGCGCCAGCAGTGACCGAGTTGGGGTTACGCAGTATTTT.

The rearrangement links TRBV5-1 to TRBJ2-1, with 8 bases aligning to TRBD2. The V segment lost 4 bases and the J segment 9 bases; nucleotides outside the gene matches: 6. Per the germline V gene, CDR1 is SGHRS and CDR2 is YFSETQ. The CDR3 is 13 residues long. In DNA, the CDR3 is TGCGCCAGCAGCGTCCGGGAGGGAGGTGAGCAGTTCTTC. It translates to CASSVREGGEQFF.

The chain uses TRBV28 and TRBJ2-7; D gene uncertain. The germline V gene encodes CDR1 MDHEN and CDR2 SYDVKM. V lost 3 bases to trimming and J lost 2 bases, with 11 bases between them. This CDR3 has 14 amino acids. The DNA of the CDR3 is TGTGCCAGCAGTTTGATCATGGGCCCCTACGAGCAGTACTTC. It encodes CASSLIMGPYEQYF. The whole variable domain, remainder taken from reference TRBV28 and TRBJ2-7, is DVKVTQSSRYLVKRTGEKVFLECVQDMDHENMFWYRQDPGLGLRLIYFSYDVKMKEKGDIPEGYSVSREKKERFSLILESASTNQTSMYLCASSLIMGPYEQYFGPGTRLTVT.

This chain's CDR3 is CASEGQGGYEQYF. The CDR3 DNA follows: TGTGCCAGCGAGGGACAGGGGGGATACGAGCAGTACTTC. This sequence joins TRBV6-1 and TRBJ2-7, with 11 bases fitting TRBD1. Germline trimming cut 8 bases from V and 4 bases from J; bases unmatched to any gene: 4. The CDR3 totals 13 residues. Germline values: CDR1 MNHNS, CDR2 SASEGT.

The chain recombines TRBV25-1 with TRBJ2-5; a possible D gene is TRBD1 (5 bases). Near its end, the DNA agrees better with TRBJ2-7, so the J call may be wrong. Germline V gene sequence: CDR1 MGHDK, CDR2 SYGVNS. The CDR3 has 16 residues. The CDR3 region has the DNA TGTGCCAGCAAATTCCCTCACAGGCACAGCTCCTACGAGCAGTACTTC. Its translation is CASKFPHRHSSYEQYF.

The V and J genes are TRBV28 and TRBJ2-7; tentatively, D is TRBD2 (5 bases). With 1 base removed from V and 1 base from J, the gap between germline ends came to 14 bases. The CDR3 runs to 16 residues. CDR1 MDHEN and CDR2 SYDVKM come from the germline V gene. The CDR3 spells CASSLFRGTKSYEQYF. The CDR3 DNA follows: TGTGCCAGCAGTTTATTTCGGGGAACTAAATCCTACGAGCAGTACTTC.

This chain uses TRBV30 with TRBJ1-3, with a tentative D call TRBD1 (6 bases). CDR3 length: 15 residues. The V gene lost 0 bases and the J gene lost 3 bases, with 12 bases spanning the gap. CDR1 GTSNPN and CDR2 SVGIG come from the germline V gene (reference sequence). CDR3 in amino acids: CAWSVGQSFGNTIYF. CDR3 nucleotide sequence: TGTGCCTGGAGTGTAGGACAGTCCTTTGGAAACACCATATATTTT.

V is TRBV29-1 and J is TRBJ1-1; D is ambiguous. The CDR3 sequence is 14 residues long. The V and J ends lost 4 bases and 3 bases respectively, with 15 bases between them. Per the germline V gene, CDR1 is SQVTM and CDR2 is ANQGSEA. CDR3: CSVVGRREYTEAFF. The DNA for the CDR3 is TGCAGCGTTGTTGGGCGGAGGGAGTACACTGAAGCTTTCTTT.

This chain uses TRBV5-1 with TRBJ2-5; 8 nucleotides line up with TRBD1. The J call may be faulty, since TRBJ2-7 better matches the DNA end. Germline V gene sequence: CDR1 SGHRS, CDR2 YFSETQ. The CDR3 sequence is 15 residues long. CDR3 residues: CASSLEGGQAYEQYF. The CDR3 DNA follows: TGCGCCAGCAGCTTGGAGGGGGGACAGGCCTACGAGCAGTACTTC.

V gene TRBV5-1 combines with J gene TRBJ1-1; TRBD1 might be the D (6 bases). CDR1 SGHRS and CDR2 YFSETQ come from the germline V gene. Trimming removed 0 bases at V and 5 bases at J, with 11 bases between. This CDR3 region has 14 residues. The CDR3 DNA reads as TGCGCCAGCAGCTTGGAGCAGGGGATAACTGAAGCTTTCTTT. It yields the protein CASSLEQGITEAFF.

CDR3 residues: CASSLGSYEQYF. The DNA of the CDR3 is TGTGCCAGCAGTTTAGGCTCCTACGAGCAGTACTTC. The V and J genes are TRBV27 and TRBJ2-7, with D unresolved. Germline lookup yields CDR1 MNHEY and CDR2 SMNVEV (reference sequence). The CDR3 has 12 residues. Between the trimmed V and J ends, which lost 2 bases and 0 bases, there was a span of 2 bases.

The DNA of the CDR3 is TGTGCCAGCACCTATCCCCAGGGGGGCTACACCTTC. This codes for CASTYPQGGYTF. The chain joins TRBV28 to TRBJ1-2; perhaps TRBD1 as D (6 bases). The germline V and J ends were trimmed by 7 bases and 8 bases, with 14 bases remaining between them. The V gene's germline CDR1 is MDHEN and CDR2 SYDVKM. The length of the CDR3 is 12 residues.

The chain uses TRBV7-8 and TRBJ2-5, with TRBD1 matching over 8 bases. Germline assignment: CDR1 SGHVS and CDR2 FQNEAQ. The J segment lost 5 bases and the V segment lost 0 bases, leaving 14 bases of the junction unmatched. The CDR3 totals 18 residues. The CDR3 sequence is CASSLARPVWTGLETQYF. Written as DNA, the CDR3 is TGTGCCAGCAGCTTAGCGCGTCCCGTGTGGACAGGGCTGGAGACCCAGTACTTC.

The rearrangement joins TRBV7-6 to TRBJ2-1; 9 nucleotides line up with TRBD2. Looked up from germline, CDR1 is SGHVS and CDR2 is FNYEAQ. The CDR3 loop spans 14 amino acids. J was trimmed by 1 base and V by 9 bases; bases with no gene match: 4. This chain's CDR3 is CASSLAGSYNEQFF. Here the CDR3 DNA reads TGTGCCAGTTCCCTAGCGGGATCCTACAATGAGCAGTTCTTC.

The V gene is TRBV10-3, the J gene TRBJ1-5; D unclear. Germline V gives CDR1 ENHRY, CDR2 SYGVKD. The CDR3 is 19 residues long. CDR3 loop: CTNSARVYNRRVYNQPQHF. As DNA, the CDR3 is TGTACGAACTCTGCTAGGGTCTACAACCGAAGGGTCTACAATCAGCCCCAGCATTTT.

The chain recombines TRBV11-2 with TRBJ2-5; D is tentatively TRBD1 or TRBD2 (7 bases each). V was shortened by 5 bases and J by 4 bases, with 20 bases between the two germline ends. The CDR3 runs to 16 residues. The germline gives CDR1 SGHAT, CDR2 FQNNGV. CDR3 DNA sequence: TGTGCCAGCAGCCGTCTACTAGCGAGGGGGCTAGAGACCCAGTACTTC. Its protein is CASSRLLARGLETQYF.

CDR3 nucleotides: TGTGCCAGCAGTCCCAGGGGGCTCCCGGTAGCCTCTGGAAACACCATATATTTT. This sequence encodes CASSPRGLPVASGNTIYF. The V call is TRBV28, the J call TRBJ1-3; 8 nucleotides align to TRBD1. The CDR3 totals 18 residues. J gave up 0 bases and V 5 bases, and 12 bases lay outside the gene matches. From germline, CDR1 is MDHEN and CDR2 SYDVKM.

This chain uses TRBV28 with TRBJ2-7; D gene uncertain. The CDR3 extends over 16 amino acids. V gave up 6 bases and J gave up 5 bases, with 23 bases separating them. CDR1 and CDR2 (germline): MDHEN, SYDVKM. The CDR3 sequence: CASRTRGRNGFHEQYF. CDR3 coding DNA: TGTGCCAGCAGAACGAGAGGCCGGAACGGATTTCACGAGCAGTACTTC.

This chain joins TRBV18 and TRBJ2-5; possibly TRBD2 for D (6 bases). Germline-derived CDR1 and CDR2 are KGHSH and LQKENI. The V end lost 3 bases, the J end lost 2 bases, and 13 bases lay between the germline ends. The CDR3 totals 15 residues. This CDR3 reads CASSPSEGIQETQYF. In nucleotides, the CDR3 is TGTGCCAGCTCACCTTCGGAGGGGATTCAAGAGACCCAGTACTTC.

The chain is built from TRBV5-1 and TRBJ1-1, with D perhaps matching TRBD1 (6 bases). The CDR3 has 15 residues. V was trimmed by 8 bases and J by 0 bases, leaving 17 bases between them. CDR1 is SGHRS, CDR2 YFSETQ, per germline. The CDR3 region has the DNA TGCGCCAGTACCAGAGTCAGGGGAATGAACACTGAAGCTTTCTTT. This gives the protein CASTRVRGMNTEAFF.

The chain links TRBV6-1 to TRBJ1-1, with unresolved D. CDR1 is MNHNS and CDR2 is SASEGT in the germline V gene. Trimming pared 7 bases from V and 1 base from J, leaving 16 bases between. The CDR3 spans 15 residues. DNA for the CDR3: TGTGCCAGCACATCGGCCGCCGCAGGGAACACTGAAGCTTTCTTT. This encodes CASTSAAAGNTEAFF.

The V call is TRBV5-1, the J call TRBJ1-4, with D possibly TRBD1 on 5 matching bases. CDR1 and CDR2 (germline): SGHRS, YFSETQ. The CDR3 is 14 amino acids. V lost 2 bases to trimming and J lost 6 bases, with 11 bases between them. The CDR3 DNA reads as TGCGCCAGCAGCTTAGGGGTTGGGTATGAAAAACTGTTTTTT. Its protein product is CASSLGVGYEKLFF.

The chain uses TRBV28 and TRBJ2-5; possibly TRBD1 or TRBD2 for D (7 bases each). The J call may be wrong; the DNA end is better matched by TRBJ2-7. Per the germline V gene, CDR1 is MDHEN and CDR2 is SYDVKM. The length of the CDR3 is 18 residues. This CDR3 is CASRRDRLGGIASYEQYF. CDR3 DNA: TGTGCCAGCAGAAGGGACAGACTCGGGGGGATCGCTTCCTACGAGCAGTACTTC.

In its sample, this clone was seen once. The chain has TRBV5-1 and TRBJ2-3, with 7 nucleotides matching TRBD2. The CDR3 sequence is 16 residues long. Germline lookup yields CDR1 SGHRS and CDR2 YFSETQ. Trimming removed 0 bases from V and 1 base from J; junction bases left unmatched: 5. CDR3: CASSLGVGGGTDTQYF. The CDR3 nucleotides are TGCGCCAGCAGCTTGGGCGTGGGAGGGGGCACAGATACGCAGTATTTT.